This T cell receptor (beta chain) comes out of a study of blood T cell repertoires in COVID-19. At the level of the study: From the United States, Italy and Spain came samples of acute and convalescent COVID-19. In each case, the material was cDNA or gDNA derived from T cells, B-cell-depleted T cells, or PBMCs.

Original methodology: Researchers report that nucleated cell counts were estimated from reference gene primer amplification. Only in-frame clones appear in the TCRdb table, and some are missing; sequencing was by immunoSEQ multiplex PCR. V and J calls and clone size are copied from that table; D and trimming were computed from the DNA. The table lists over 200,000 clones, about 80% of them singletons. This clone was seen just once. The junction had 2 bases not matched to a gene; V was cut back by 2 bases and J by 5 bases. Germline loops: CDR1 KGHDR, CDR2 SFDVKD. CDR3 length equals 15 residues. The rearrangement links TRBV24-1 to TRBJ2-1, with 10 bases aligning to TRBD1. The sequence came from a woman older than 75 with acute or convalescent COVID-19. Material for sequencing was peripheral blood. CDR3: CATSDSGTGDNEQFF. The DNA for the CDR3 is TGTGCCACCAGTGATTCCGGGACAGGGGACAATGAGCAGTTCTTC.